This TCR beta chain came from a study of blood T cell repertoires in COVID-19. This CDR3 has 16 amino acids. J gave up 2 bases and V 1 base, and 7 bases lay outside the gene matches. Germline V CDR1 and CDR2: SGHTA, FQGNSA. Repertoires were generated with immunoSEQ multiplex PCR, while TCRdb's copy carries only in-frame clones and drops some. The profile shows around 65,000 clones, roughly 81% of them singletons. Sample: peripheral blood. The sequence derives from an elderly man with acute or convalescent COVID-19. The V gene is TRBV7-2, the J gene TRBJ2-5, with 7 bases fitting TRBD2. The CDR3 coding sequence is TGTGCCAGCAGCTTAGAGGGACTACCCTGGCAAGAGACCCAGTACTTC. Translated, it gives CASSLEGLPWQETQYF.